One sample yielded the 28 T cell receptor beta chains listed below, sequenced in a study of cytomegalovirus exposure and HLA in healthy donors. The PCR contained 60 Vbeta and 13 Jbeta primers. This table comes from immunoSEQ multiplex PCR, and its TCRdb copy is limited to in-frame clones, with some not included. The sample lists under 250,000 clones, over 75% occurring once. Sequencing was performed on PBMCs. The receptors here all came from a woman aged 50 to 65 in good health and CMV-seronegative.

The chain is built from TRBV19 and TRBJ2-7, with D perhaps TRBD1 (7 bases). The length of the CDR3 is 15 residues. V was trimmed by 4 bases and J by 5 bases, leaving 18 bases between them. Germline assignment: CDR1 LNHDA and CDR2 SQIVND (reference sequence). The CDR3 loop reads CASSTQGGTLNEQYF. The CDR3, as DNA: TGTGCCAGTAGTACCCAGGGGGGTACCCTGAACGAGCAGTACTTC.

The chain is built from TRBV19 and TRBJ2-1; D uncertain. This CDR3 has 13 amino acids. Trimming took 4 bases from V and 4 from J, leaving 8 bases between them. Germline V lookup: CDR1 LNHDA, CDR2 SQIVND (reference sequence). CDR3: CASSNAIYNEQFF. DNA for the CDR3: TGTGCCAGTAGTAATGCTATTTACAATGAGCAGTTCTTC.

V and J are TRBV28 and TRBJ1-1; D gene unclear. Germline V lookup: CDR1 MDHEN, CDR2 SYDVKM. Trimming removed 1 base from V and 7 bases from J, with 13 bases in between. There are 14 residues in the CDR3. The chain's CDR3 is CASSLLGRMGEAFF. The CDR3 DNA reads TGTGCCAGCAGTTTATTAGGCAGGATGGGTGAAGCTTTCTTT.

The rearrangement links TRBV7-3 to TRBJ2-5, with D tentatively TRBD2 (5 bases). Trimming pared 5 bases from V and 4 bases from J, leaving 11 bases between. This CDR3 is built from 13 residues. Germline V gives CDR1 SGHTA, CDR2 FQGTGA. The CDR3 nucleotides read TGTGCCAGCAGCCGGGGTGCGGGAGAGACCCAGTACTTC. Its protein product is CASSRGAGETQYF.

V gene TRBV7-9 combines with J gene TRBJ2-2; 8 bases line up with TRBD2. The CDR3 runs to 16 residues. V dropped 1 base and J dropped 10; count of bases not matched to a gene: 11. CDR1 SEHNR and CDR2 FQNEAQ come from the germline V gene (reference sequence). The CDR3 is CASSLDMTSDREELFF. CDR3 sequence (DNA): TGTGCCAGCAGCTTAGATATGACTAGCGACCGGGAGGAGCTGTTTTTT.

The rearrangement uses TRBV6-6 and TRBJ1-5, with a possible D match to TRBD1 (6 bases). There are 14 residues in the CDR3. The germline V and J ends were trimmed by 6 bases and 1 base, with 10 bases remaining between them. Germline V CDR1 and CDR2: MNHNY, SVGAGI (reference sequence). CDR3 DNA sequence: TGTGCCAGCAGACAAGGGGGAAGCAATCAGCCCCAGCATTTT. The encoded protein is CASRQGGSNQPQHF.

This clone was seen once. The CDR3 DNA reads TGTGCCAGTGCCGACAGGGCTTATAGCAATCAGCCCCAGCATTTT. Amino acid sequence: CASADRAYSNQPQHF. This rearrangement joins TRBV19 to TRBJ1-5; TRBD1 agrees at 7 bases. Germline lookup yields CDR1 LNHDA and CDR2 SQIVND (reference sequence). The trim removed 8 bases at V and 0 bases at J, leaving 7 bases unmatched. The CDR3 loop spans 15 amino acids.

This clone was recorded a few times. This CDR3 is also generated by other DNA sequences in the sample. This chain links TRBV4-3 with TRBJ1-1, with 8 bases aligning to TRBD1. CDR3 length equals 14 residues. Germline V gives CDR1 LGHNA, CDR2 YSLEER. Losses at the gene ends were 3 bases for V and 4 bases for J; bases not matched to a gene: 4. The CDR3 sequence is CASSHGTGGTEAFF. The CDR3 coding sequence is TGCGCCAGCAGCCACGGAACAGGGGGCACTGAAGCTTTCTTT.

The CDR3 loop is CATSGTSGLAGGNEQFF. The CDR3 bases are TGTGCCACCAGCGGAACCTCCGGACTAGCAGGGGGCAATGAGCAGTTCTTC. J is TRBJ2-1 and V is TRBV15; tentative D call: TRBD2 (8 bases). Trimming removed 5 bases from V and 6 bases from J, with 23 bases in between. CDR3 length equals 17 residues. In germline, CDR1 is LNHNV, CDR2 YYDKDF (reference sequence). Combining the CDR3 with reference TRBV15 and TRBJ2-1 gives the whole variable domain DAMVIQNPRYQVTQFGKPVTLSCSQTLNHNVMYWYQQKSSQAPKLLFHYYDKDFNNEADTPDNFQSRRPNTSFCFLDIRSPGLGDTAMYLCATSGTSGLAGGNEQFFGPGTRLTVL.

The gene calls are TRBV27 and TRBJ2-7, with D possibly being TRBD1 (6 bases). This CDR3 spans 15 amino acids. The germline V and J ends were trimmed by 5 bases and 6 bases, with 20 bases remaining between them. The germline gives CDR1 MNHEY, CDR2 SMNVEV (reference sequence). The CDR3 DNA sequence: TGTGCCAGCAGTCCACAGGGAAGTATAAGGGGCGAGCAGTACTTC. Amino acid sequence: CASSPQGSIRGEQYF.

The rearrangement joins TRBV14 to TRBJ1-1; possibly TRBD1 for D (5 bases). This CDR3 is 15 amino acids long. CDR1 is SGHDN and CDR2 is FVKESK in the germline V gene. V lost 4 bases to trimming and J lost 8 bases, with 20 bases between them. The CDR3 coding sequence is TGTGCCAGCAGCCCCCGACAGAGAGGTGAGGAAGAAGCTTTCTTT. As protein: CASSPRQRGEEEAFF.

The chain has TRBV5-1 and TRBJ2-3, with D possibly matching TRBD2 (6 bases). Germline assignment: CDR1 SGHRS and CDR2 YFSETQ. V dropped 5 bases and J dropped 1 base, with 14 bases sitting between them. This CDR3 spans 15 amino acids. The CDR3 region is CASRSGPGGTDTQYF. Here the CDR3 DNA reads TGCGCCAGCAGGTCAGGTCCGGGGGGCACAGATACGCAGTATTTT.

This clone was detected only a few times. The J gene is TRBJ2-7, the V gene TRBV2; maybe TRBD2 (7 bases). Trimming left V 3 bases short and J 6 bases short, with 12 bases between. The CDR3 has 13 amino acids. Germline V CDR1 and CDR2: SNHLY, FYNNEI. This chain's CDR3 is CASSDEGGGEQYF. For the CDR3, the DNA is TGTGCCAGCAGTGACGAGGGAGGGGGCGAGCAGTACTTC.

The rearrangement joins TRBV7-9 to TRBJ2-7, with 8 bases aligning to TRBD1. Germline CDR1 reads SEHNR; CDR2 reads FQNEAQ (reference sequence). The CDR3 length is 15 residues. Trimming at V came to 5 bases and at J to 4 bases, leaving 10 bases not matched to a gene. The CDR3 reads CASSPRDRLMYEQYF. The DNA of the CDR3 is TGTGCCAGCAGCCCCCGGGACAGGTTAATGTACGAGCAGTACTTC.

The chain has TRBV5-6 and TRBJ2-2; D unresolved. From germline, CDR1 is SGHDT and CDR2 YYEEEE. CDR3 length: 13 residues. The V end lost 1 base, the J end lost 7 bases, and 8 bases lay between the germline ends. The CDR3 DNA is TGTGCCAGCAGCTTGCTCAGAGGCGGGGAGCTGTTTTTT. This codes for CASSLLRGGELFF.

The CDR3 protein is CASSLLAGGNTGELFF. The CDR3 coding sequence is TGTGCCAGCAGTTTGCTAGCGGGAGGGAACACCGGGGAGCTGTTTTTT. J is TRBJ2-2 and V is TRBV27; 11 nucleotides align to TRBD2. Germline CDR1 and CDR2: MNHEY and SMNVEV (reference sequence). The CDR3 is 16 residues long. Trimming at V came to 3 bases and at J to 1 base, leaving 1 base not matched to a gene.

The V and J genes are TRBV6-6 and TRBJ2-1; unclear D gene. V was cut by 1 base and J by 8 bases, with 6 bases left in between. Germline V gene lookup returns CDR1 MNHNY and CDR2 SVGAGI (reference sequence). This CDR3 has 12 amino acids. CDR3 loop: CASSYYEDEQFF. DNA of the CDR3: TGTGCCAGCAGTTACTATGAGGATGAGCAGTTCTTC.

The V call is TRBV6-4, the J call TRBJ1-2, with D hard to call. The CDR3 is made up of 14 amino acids. Between the trimmed V and J ends, which lost 5 bases and 2 bases, there was a span of 12 bases. CDR1 is MRHNA, CDR2 SNTAGT, per germline. The DNA for the CDR3 is TGTGCCAGCAGTCCCCGGGAGACGAACTATGGCTACACCTTC. Translation gives CASSPRETNYGYTF.

This chain joins TRBV14 and TRBJ1-1; D is ambiguous. Deletions cut 2 bases from V and 6 bases from J, with 13 bases between. Germline CDR1 SGHDN, CDR2 FVKESK. CDR3 length: 14 amino acids. CDR3 amino acids: CASSQSVRFAEAFF. The CDR3 region has the DNA TGTGCCAGCAGCCAAAGCGTTAGGTTTGCTGAAGCTTTCTTT.

This clone appeared once. In DNA, the CDR3 is TGTGCCAGCTCACGGACAGGTCACAATGAAAAACTGTTTTTT. Protein: CASSRTGHNEKLFF. The chain joins TRBV18 to TRBJ1-4; 7 bases map to TRBD1. Germline V lookup: CDR1 KGHSH, CDR2 LQKENI. V gave up 4 bases and J gave up 5 bases; unmatched junction bases: 4. The CDR3 spans 14 residues.

This chain joins TRBV30 and TRBJ1-5; D is uncertain. V was clipped by 0 bases and J by 2 bases, with 8 bases between them. Germline assignment: CDR1 GTSNPN and CDR2 SVGIG (reference sequence). The CDR3 contains 14 residues. The CDR3 loop is CAWSVSGGNQPQHF. In nucleotides, the CDR3 is TGTGCCTGGAGTGTCTCCGGGGGCAATCAGCCCCAGCATTTT. Based on the CDR3 plus reference TRBV30 and TRBJ1-5, the full variable domain is SQTIHQWPATLVQPVGSPLSLECTVEGTSNPNLYWYRQAAGRGLQLLFYSVGIGQISSEVPQNLSASRPQDRQFILSSKKLLLSDSGFYLCAWSVSGGNQPQHFGDGTRLSIL.

This chain connects TRBV7-2 to TRBJ2-2; no definite D call. This CDR3 has 11 residues. Per germline, CDR1 SGHTA and CDR2 FQGNSA. The V and J ends lost 5 bases and 8 bases respectively, with 6 bases between them. The CDR3 loop reads CASSPRGELFF. The CDR3 nucleotides are TGTGCCAGCAGCCCGAGAGGGGAGCTGTTTTTT.

About this clone: Relative to the germline gene, one junction end is altered; a read error may explain this. The J gene is TRBJ2-7, the V gene TRBV7-9; D is perhaps TRBD1 (5 bases). The CDR3 runs 12 residues. Per germline, CDR1 SEHNR and CDR2 FQNEAQ (reference sequence). The CDR3 nucleotides are TGTTCCAGCAGTGGACAAGGCCTCGAGCAGTACTTC. The encoded protein is CSSSGQGLEQYF.

The genes are TRBV5-1 and TRBJ1-4; D unresolved. CDR1 SGHRS and CDR2 YFSETQ come from the germline V gene. CDR3 length equals 14 residues. The V and J ends lost 1 base and 5 bases respectively, with 9 bases between them. Here the CDR3 reads CASSLRDTNEKLFF. The CDR3 DNA sequence: TGCGCCAGCAGCTTGAGAGACACAAATGAAAAACTGTTTTTT. Together with reference TRBV5-1 and TRBJ1-4, the CDR3 gives the full variable domain: KAGVTQTPRYLIKTRGQQVTLSCSPISGHRSVSWYQQTPGQGLQFLFEYFSETQRNKGNFPGRFSGRQFSNSRSEMNVSTLELGDSALYLCASSLRDTNEKLFFGSGTQLSVL.

The chain is built from TRBV28 and TRBJ2-1; weak D call: TRBD2 (6 bases). V was clipped by 3 bases and J by 11 bases, with 17 bases between them. The CDR3 consists of 14 residues. CDR1 and CDR2 (germline): MDHEN, SYDVKM. The CDR3 DNA is TGTGCCAGCAGTTTCCGGCAGGGTGGCGGGAAGCAGTTCTTC. Its translation: CASSFRQGGGKQFF.

The gene calls are TRBV30 and TRBJ1-5; tentative D call: TRBD1 (5 bases). The CDR3 loop spans 14 amino acids. Trimming cost V 3 bases and J 4 bases, with 13 bases left between them. Germline assignment: CDR1 GTSNPN and CDR2 SVGIG (reference sequence). CDR3 residues: CAWRGGTVNQPQHF. The CDR3 coding sequence is TGTGCCTGGAGGGGCGGGACGGTGAATCAGCCCCAGCATTTT.

The chain is built from TRBV10-3 and TRBJ2-5; 7 bases map to TRBD1. Germline trimming cut 10 bases from V and 5 bases from J; bases unmatched to any gene: 10. The germline V gene has CDR1 ENHRY and CDR2 SYGVKD. The CDR3 is made up of 13 amino acids. The CDR3 region is CATTGTDLETQYF. CDR3 coding DNA: TGTGCCACCACGGGGACAGATTTGGAGACCCAGTACTTC.

The chain combines TRBV27 with TRBJ2-2, with TRBD2 matching over 14 bases. This CDR3 is built from 16 residues. Germline CDR1 MNHEY, CDR2 SMNVEV (reference sequence). V lost 5 bases and J lost 7; bases outside the gene matches: 6. The CDR3, as DNA: TGTGCCAGCAGTAGACAAGGGACTAGCGGGAGCGGGGAGCTGTTTTTT. Protein sequence: CASSRQGTSGSGELFF.